One sample yielded the 3 T cell receptor beta chains listed below, sequenced in a study of T-cell memory formation after mild COVID-19 (dated by TCRdb to the early 2020s). Library method: 5' RACE. Sequenced using an Illumina NovaSeq 6000. TCRdb reprocessing: public reads trimmed at Q25 with fastp, clones called with MiXCR, in-frame beta chains kept. All rows with the same CDR3 protein become a single entry with the most common DNA and genes. Counted in this sample were some 180,000 distinct CDR3 sequences; 10% to 15% of them appeared once. Of the sample, roughly 3.3% falls within the top ten clones. Sequencing was performed on PBMCs or a T cell subset sorted from them (not recorded which). Receptor source: a man in his late teens or twenties who had mild COVID-19 (a few samples of this study predate the infection). The sample titles of this study are shuffled in the database, so cell type and time point are left out; the donor was told from shared clones.

The chain employs TRBV24-1 and TRBJ2-5; D perhaps matches TRBD1 (6 bases). In germline, CDR1 is KGHDR, CDR2 SFDVKD. The V end was cut by 3 bases, the J end by 2 bases, with 15 bases between. The CDR3 sequence is 16 residues long. The CDR3 bases are TGTGCCACCAGTGATAGACGGGGACACCAACAAGAGACCCAGTACTTC. Its protein product is CATSDRRGHQQETQYF.

The chain combines TRBV4-1 with TRBJ1-6; weak D call: TRBD1 (6 bases). The CDR3 contains 14 residues. Per the germline V gene, CDR1 is MGHRA and CDR2 is YSYEKL. Trimming removed 0 bases at V and 14 bases at J, with 14 bases between. CDR3 amino acids: CASSQDYRVDTLHF. For the CDR3, the DNA is TGCGCCAGCAGCCAAGATTACAGGGTTGACACCCTCCACTTT.

This clonotype was detected ten times or more. The chain uses TRBV18 and TRBJ2-7, with D tentatively TRBD1 (6 bases). This CDR3 spans 13 amino acids. Germline V gene data show CDR1 as KGHSH and CDR2 as LQKENI. Trimming shortened V by 4 bases and J by 3 bases, and 10 bases separated the two germline ends. Written as DNA, the CDR3 is TGTGCCAGCTCACAGAGGACAGACTACGAGCAGTACTTC. It encodes CASSQRTDYEQYF.